A single sample is the source of the 14 T cell receptor beta chains below, sequenced in a study of cytomegalovirus exposure and HLA in healthy donors. With 60 Vbeta and 13 Jbeta primers, the PCR was carried out. Repertoires were generated with immunoSEQ multiplex PCR, while TCRdb's copy carries only in-frame clones and drops some. The data contain 150,000 to 180,000 clones, around 80% of them singletons. Material for sequencing was PBMCs. The receptors derive from a woman in her 40s in good health and CMV-seronegative.

The gene calls are TRBV6-4 and TRBJ2-6; D possibly corresponds to TRBD2 (6 bases). Germline loops: CDR1 MRHNA, CDR2 SNTAGT. The CDR3 runs 16 residues. V was shortened by 3 bases and J by 0 bases, with 9 bases between the two germline ends. The CDR3 DNA reads as TGTGCCAGCAGTGATGTGCGGGGCTCTGGGGCCAACGTCCTGACTTTC. It is translated as CASSDVRGSGANVLTF.

V gene TRBV5-1 combines with J gene TRBJ2-1, with 9 bases matching TRBD2. CDR3 length equals 15 residues. V shed 0 bases, J shed 5 bases, and the junction held 3 bases outside the gene matches. In germline, CDR1 is SGHRS, CDR2 YFSETQ. The CDR3, as DNA: TGCGCCAGCAGCTTGGCTAGCGGGGTTGACAATGAGCAGTTCTTC. This gives the protein CASSLASGVDNEQFF.

The chain joins TRBV7-9 to TRBJ1-1, with 7 bases lining up with TRBD1. CDR1 and CDR2 from the germline V gene are SEHNR and FQNEAQ (reference sequence). V lost 5 bases to trimming and J lost 3 bases; unmatched junction nucleotides: 9. The CDR3 covers 15 residues. The CDR3 sequence: CASSLFGTVDTEAFF. The CDR3 DNA reads as TGTGCCAGCAGCCTCTTTGGGACAGTGGACACTGAAGCTTTCTTT.

The V gene is TRBV7-9, the J gene TRBJ1-1; D call uncertain. Germline V gene data show CDR1 as SEHNR and CDR2 as FQNEAQ (reference sequence). The CDR3 runs 14 residues. The V end lost 0 bases, the J end lost 4 bases, and 9 bases lay between the germline ends. The CDR3 coding sequence is TGTGCCAGCAGCTTAGCGGGTGGGAGCACTGAAGCTTTCTTT. Its protein is CASSLAGGSTEAFF.

The rearrangement links TRBV10-3 to TRBJ1-2, with no clear D. In germline, CDR1 is ENHRY, CDR2 SYGVKD. This CDR3 has 13 amino acids. V was trimmed by 8 bases and J by 0 bases, leaving 10 bases between them. The chain's CDR3 is CAIAEPPNYGYTF. DNA of the CDR3: TGTGCCATCGCCGAGCCCCCTAACTATGGCTACACCTTC.

This chain links TRBV30 with TRBJ1-4; 9 bases align to TRBD1. Germline values: CDR1 GTSNPN, CDR2 SVGIG (reference sequence). The CDR3 length is 17 residues. Trimming at V came to 3 bases and at J to 3 bases, leaving 11 bases not matched to a gene. The CDR3 sequence is CAWSQTTGGKPNEKLFF. The CDR3 DNA reads as TGTGCCTGGAGCCAAACGACAGGGGGGAAACCTAATGAAAAACTGTTTTTT. The entire variable domain, with the rest obtained from reference TRBV30 and TRBJ1-4, is as follows: SQTIHQWPATLVQPVGSPLSLECTVEGTSNPNLYWYRQAAGRGLQLLFYSVGIGQISSEVPQNLSASRPQDRQFILSSKKLLLSDSGFYLCAWSQTTGGKPNEKLFFGSGTQLSVL.

The rearrangement uses TRBV5-1 and TRBJ2-7; 9 bases align to TRBD2. The germline CDR1 and CDR2 sequences are SGHRS and YFSETQ. This CDR3 has 15 residues. With 4 bases clipped from V and 2 bases from J, the junction kept 7 bases outside the gene matches. CDR3 nucleotide sequence: TGCGCCAGCAGCCCCTTCGCGGGAGGGACCTACGAGCAGTACTTC. As protein: CASSPFAGGTYEQYF.

The CDR3 here is CASSLRQTGNTIYF. Written as DNA, the CDR3 is TGTGCCAGCAGCCTCAGGCAAACTGGAAACACCATATATTTT. The chain links TRBV7-2 to TRBJ1-3; the D is unclear. V was trimmed by 5 bases and J by 2 bases, leaving 10 bases between them. The length of the CDR3 is 14 residues. Germline V gene sequence: CDR1 SGHTA, CDR2 FQGNSA.

This sequence joins TRBV5-1 and TRBJ2-1, with a weak D call TRBD2 (5 bases). The V end was cut by 3 bases, the J end by 7 bases, with 14 bases between. The CDR3 has 14 amino acids. Germline lookup yields CDR1 SGHRS and CDR2 YFSETQ. The DNA of the CDR3 is TGCGCCAGCAGCTGGGTATTCGGAGGAAATGAGCAGTTCTTC. Translation: CASSWVFGGNEQFF.

The V gene is TRBV19, the J gene TRBJ2-6; a weak D match, TRBD2 (6 bases). CDR3 length equals 18 residues. Trimming stripped 3 bases from V and 0 bases from J, with 15 bases between. From germline, CDR1 is LNHDA and CDR2 SQIVND (reference sequence). CDR3 region: CASSIAGLLSSGANVLTF. Written as DNA, the CDR3 is TGTGCCAGTAGTATCGCGGGACTTCTTAGCTCTGGGGCCAACGTCCTGACTTTC.

This sequence joins TRBV30 and TRBJ2-7; D call uncertain. The CDR3 is 12 amino acids. Germline V gene sequence: CDR1 GTSNPN, CDR2 SVGIG (reference sequence). Trimming took 7 bases from V and 0 from J, leaving 10 bases between them. CDR3 sequence reads: CALVKSSYEQYF. The CDR3 nucleotides are TGTGCCTTGGTAAAGAGCTCCTACGAGCAGTACTTC.

The rearrangement links TRBV19 to TRBJ1-1, with 8 bases lining up with TRBD1. After removal of 5 bases from V and 0 bases from J, the junction contained 5 bases not matched to a gene. Germline CDR1 reads LNHDA; CDR2 reads SQIVND (reference sequence). This CDR3 has 15 amino acids. The CDR3 loop reads CASSVTGDLNTEAFF. The CDR3, as DNA: TGTGCCAGTAGTGTGACAGGGGACTTGAACACTGAAGCTTTCTTT. The entire variable domain, with the rest obtained from reference TRBV19 and TRBJ1-1, is as follows: DGGITQSPKYLFRKEGQNVTLSCEQNLNHDAMYWYRQDPGQGLRLIYYSQIVNDFQKGDIAEGYSVSREKKESFPLTVTSAQKNPTAFYLCASSVTGDLNTEAFFGQGTRLTVV.

This clone was counted a few times. This chain joins TRBV5-6 and TRBJ2-3, with a weak D call TRBD2 (6 bases). Germline lookup yields CDR1 SGHDT and CDR2 YYEEEE. The CDR3 length is 18 residues. V dropped 3 bases and J dropped 7 bases, with 27 bases sitting between them. The CDR3 is CASSSASRGAGAGNTQYF. The CDR3, as DNA: TGTGCCAGCAGCTCAGCCTCCCGCGGGGCCGGCGCCGGCAATACGCAGTATTTT. The complete variable domain, with remaining parts taken from reference TRBV5-6 and TRBJ2-3, reads DAGVTQSPTHLIKTRGQQVTLRCSPKSGHDTVSWYQQALGQGPQFIFQYYEEEERQRGNFPDRFSGHQFPNYSSELNVNALLLGDSALYLCASSSASRGAGAGNTQYFGPGTRLTVL.

This clone has only a few counts. The rearrangement uses TRBV10-3 and TRBJ2-2; 8 nucleotides align to TRBD1. This CDR3 is 14 amino acids long. Germline V gene data show CDR1 as ENHRY and CDR2 as SYGVKD. With V trimmed by 5 bases and J by 8 bases, 7 bases remained unmatched. DNA of the CDR3: TGTGCCATCAGTTCCCAGGGGGCCAGGGGGGAGCTGTTTTTT. Protein sequence: CAISSQGARGELFF.